The 17 T cell receptor beta chains below all came from one sample that was sequenced in a study of regulatory T cells in long-lasting Graves disease. Arm-PCR with iRepertoire HTBI primers amplified the CDR3 regions for these TCR beta libraries. TCRdb analysed the multiplex PCR reads with MiXCR anew, one entry per CDR3 protein. The profile shows about 300,000 distinct CDR3 sequences, 22% of them singletons. Stated time point: persistent/refractory GD, antithyroid drugs over 5 years with positive TRAb. PBMC-derived RNA was used for the TCR library. Source: peripheral blood mononuclear cells (PBMCs), taken when the disease was refractory, from a patient treated with antithyroid drugs. The source of these receptors is a female donor with Graves disease.

The rearrangement links TRBV6-2 or TRBV6-3 to TRBJ1-5; 10 positions agree with TRBD1. This CDR3 is built from 16 residues. Germline V gives CDR1 MNHEY, CDR2 SVGEGT. J gave up 3 bases and V 7 bases, and 9 bases lay outside the gene matches. In nucleotides, the CDR3 is TGTGCCAGCACCGACTCAGGGACAGGGGCCAATCAGCCCCAGCATTTT. This encodes CASTDSGTGANQPQHF.

This clonotype was detected only a few times. The chain uses TRBV24-1 and TRBJ2-7, with D hard to call. Germline-derived CDR1 and CDR2 are KGHDR and SFDVKD. V shed 4 bases and J shed 3 bases, with 9 bases lying between them. The CDR3 extends over 13 amino acids. The CDR3: CATSDNDIYEQYF. For the CDR3, the DNA is TGTGCCACCAGTGACAACGACATCTACGAGCAGTACTTC.

This clonotype was recorded at least ten times. This sequence joins TRBV6-5 and TRBJ2-7; 8 nucleotides align to TRBD1. There are 14 residues in the CDR3. Unmatched junction bases numbered 2, after V lost 2 bases and J lost 2 bases. Germline CDR1 is MNHEY and CDR2 is SVGAGI. CDR3 DNA sequence: TGTGCCAGCAGTTACGCGGACAGGGCCTACGAGCAGTACTTC. As protein: CASSYADRAYEQYF.

This clonotype was recorded at least ten times. The chain joins TRBV29-1 to TRBJ2-7; TRBD2 might be the D (5 bases). In germline, CDR1 is SQVTM, CDR2 ANQGSEA. V dropped 4 bases and J dropped 2 bases, with 12 bases sitting between them. The CDR3 runs to 13 residues. In DNA, the CDR3 is TGCAGCGTTGTGGAAGGGAGCCCCTACGAGCAGTACTTC. Translation gives CSVVEGSPYEQYF.

This chain uses TRBV7-2 with TRBJ2-7, with TRBD1 matching 10 bases. CDR1 and CDR2 from the germline V gene are SGHTA and FQGNSA. This CDR3 spans 15 amino acids. Trimming removed 4 bases from V and 3 bases from J; junction bases left unmatched: 6. The DNA of the CDR3 is TGTGCCAGCAGCTCTCTTGGGACAGGGGTCTACGAGCAGTACTTC. Translated, it gives CASSSLGTGVYEQYF.

This clonotype was seen repeatedly, ten times or more. The V and J genes are TRBV9 and TRBJ2-5; a weak D match, TRBD2 (5 bases). This CDR3 has 14 amino acids. V shed 1 base and J shed 5 bases, with 12 bases lying between them. Germline-derived CDR1 and CDR2 are SGDLS and YYNGEE. CDR3 amino acids: CASSVFATGETQYF. CDR3 sequence (DNA): TGTGCCAGCAGCGTATTCGCTACGGGGGAGACCCAGTACTTC.

The chain is built from TRBV7-2 and TRBJ2-1; no clear D. This CDR3 comprises 15 residues. The germline V and J ends were trimmed by 0 bases and 4 bases, with 10 bases remaining between them. Germline lookup yields CDR1 SGHTA and CDR2 FQGNSA. The CDR3 sequence is CASSLAGPSYNEQFF. The CDR3, as DNA: TGTGCCAGCAGCTTAGCCGGGCCTAGTTACAATGAGCAGTTCTTC.

This chain joins TRBV3-1 and TRBJ2-7; D not resolved. The ends were cut back, 7 bases at V and 2 bases at J, with 15 bases in the middle. Germline-derived CDR1 and CDR2 are LGHDT and YNNKEL (reference sequence). The CDR3 is 14 residues long. CDR3 amino acids: CASTQSERTYEQYF. DNA for the CDR3: TGTGCCAGCACTCAATCAGAGCGAACCTACGAGCAGTACTTC.

This clonotype was observed at least ten times. CDR3 protein: CASRPTGGSGRHNEQYF. DNA for the CDR3: TGTGCCAGCAGACCTACGGGAGGTAGCGGGAGACACAACGAGCAGTACTTC. The V and J genes are TRBV12-3 or TRBV12-4 and TRBJ2-7, with 9 bases that match TRBD2. V trimming: 6 bases; J trimming: 5 bases; junction bases outside the gene matches: 17. This CDR3 is 17 amino acids long.

This clonotype appeared a few times. J is TRBJ2-7 and V is TRBV29-1; TRBD1 matches 8 bases. J gave up 0 bases and V 6 bases, and 7 bases lay outside the gene matches. CDR1 and CDR2 (germline): SQVTM, ANQGSEA. The CDR3 is made up of 14 amino acids. CDR3 bases: TGCAGCGTGCTGGACAGGGTGAACTCCTACGAGCAGTACTTC. The encoded protein is CSVLDRVNSYEQYF.

This clonotype was found many times. The gene calls are TRBV6-1 and TRBJ1-2; D perhaps matches TRBD1 (6 bases). Germline values: CDR1 MNHNS, CDR2 SASEGT. V was clipped by 4 bases and J by 6 bases, with 21 bases between them. The CDR3 loop spans 16 amino acids. The CDR3 bases are TGTGCCAGCAGTGCTCCCCCCGGACAGCCTCTAAATGGCTACACCTTC. This codes for CASSAPPGQPLNGYTF.

This clonotype was observed many times. This chain uses TRBV20-1 with TRBJ2-4; D may be TRBD1 or TRBD2 (7 bases each). Trimming shortened V by 6 bases and J by 8 bases, and 17 bases separated the two germline ends. Germline V gene data show CDR1 as DFQATT and CDR2 as SNEGSKA (reference sequence). This CDR3 comprises 13 residues. The CDR3: CSAAGEGADIQYF. The DNA of the CDR3 is TGCAGTGCCGCTGGGGAGGGGGCAGACATTCAGTACTTC.

J is TRBJ1-2 and V is TRBV29-1; D not certain. The CDR3 totals 11 residues. Trimming pared 3 bases from V and 0 bases from J, leaving 2 bases between. Germline values: CDR1 SQVTM, CDR2 ANQGSEA. The CDR3 sequence is CSVEANYGYTF. CDR3 nucleotide sequence: TGCAGCGTTGAGGCTAACTATGGCTACACCTTC.

The chain couples TRBV4-1 to TRBJ2-5; TRBD2 might be the D (5 bases). Germline CDR1 MGHRA, CDR2 YSYEKL. The CDR3 totals 17 residues. The V end was cut by 3 bases, the J end by 3 bases, with 20 bases between. Here the CDR3 DNA reads TGCGCCAGCAGCCAGGGCTACGGGGTGAGCTTCGAAGAGACCCAGTACTTC. Its protein is CASSQGYGVSFEETQYF.

V gene TRBV3-1 combines with J gene TRBJ2-5; TRBD1 agrees at 7 bases. Germline-derived CDR1 and CDR2 are LGHDT and YNNKEL (reference sequence). The CDR3 extends over 14 amino acids. With 2 bases clipped from V and 8 bases from J, the junction kept 8 bases outside the gene matches. CDR3 in amino acids: CASSQTTGMGTQYF. The CDR3 region has the DNA TGTGCCAGCAGCCAAACGACAGGGATGGGAACCCAGTACTTC.

The CDR3 sequence: CASSIGGAKNIQYF. The CDR3 bases are TGTGCCAGTAGTATAGGTGGAGCCAAAAACATTCAGTACTTC. The chain links TRBV19 to TRBJ2-4, with D unresolved. The CDR3 length is 14 residues. Trimming pared 1 base from V and 0 bases from J, leaving 4 bases between. The germline V gene has CDR1 LNHDA and CDR2 SQIVND (reference sequence).

CDR3 residues: CASSKNDRGLSPLHF. CDR3 nucleotide sequence: TGTGCCAGCAGTAAAAATGACCGGGGGCTTTCACCCCTCCACTTT. The rearrangement joins TRBV2 to TRBJ1-6; weak D call: TRBD1 (6 bases). The V end lost 5 bases, the J end lost 9 bases, and 17 bases lay between the germline ends. The CDR3 runs 15 residues. Germline-derived CDR1 and CDR2 are SNHLY and FYNNEI.